The following is a TCR beta chain sequence with its context. It lacks a known antigen. The sample holds no much larger clone one base away, and base qualities are not on file. The sample has other DNA sequences that encode this CDR3 too. The CDR1 and CDR2 encoded by the germline V gene are MRHNA and SNTAGT. V gives up 0 bases and J gives up 0 bases, and the segment between their germline ends measures 7 bases. Its CDR3 holds 15 amino acids, cysteine through phenylalanine. Only CDR3 DNA is held: 45 bases, read in frame from base 1. The entry originates in a study of blood T cell repertoires in COVID-19 (dated by TCRdb to the early 2020s). At the level of the whole study: Collaborator samples came from the United States, Italy and Spain and covered acute and convalescent phases of COVID-19. HLA class I and class II types, where available, came from metadata supplied by the sample provider rather than from assay-based typing. Samples were obtained from the ongoing ImmuneRACE study (first 160 participants) and from approximately 1,200 subjects provided by 6 global collaborators. A de-identified subject ID, COVID-19 status, age in years and sex were almost always included in the sample metadata. The repertoires were released in a freely available public database meant as a resource for research on the immune response to SARS-CoV-2. The prospective study material was composed of cDNA or gDNA derived from T cells, B-cell-depleted T cells, or PBMCs. Subjects who had been exposed to COVID-19, were actively infected with it, or had recovered from it provided the deeply sampled blood TCRbeta repertoires that made up the dataset. Study-wide conclusions, independent of this receptor: Clinical and demographic metadata were provided uncurated, with the amount varying by source and participant.

TCRbeta CDR3 regions were amplified from genomic DNA by means of the immunoSEQ Assay, a bias-controlled multiplex PCR. The original pipeline was this. The number of nucleated cells in each sample was estimated by amplification of reference gene primers within the assay. Sequence reads were collapsed and filtered to measure the absolute abundance of every unique TCRbeta CDR3 rearrangement. For each sample, productive Simpson clonality was calculated by taking the square root of Simpson's diversity index across productive rearrangements. TCRdb re-hosts the immuneACCESS table, in-frame sequences only. Its copies lack some clones; in the studies checked, an unresolved V gene accounts for under half of them, and the cause for the rest is not known. That table furnishes V, J and clone size, whereas the DNA furnished D and trimming. For this sample the table gives about 77,000 clones, of which about 91% were detected only once. Jointly, the top ten make up approximately 6.7% of the sample.

The collaborating institutions used their own protocols to collect whole blood in K2EDTA tubes. For TCRbeta analysis, collaborators shipped samples in one of three forms: frozen whole blood, isolated PBMCs, or DNA extracted from either of those sample types. This receptor was obtained from a woman of 80 years or more with acute or convalescent COVID-19. Sequenced sample: peripheral blood. The receptor chain draws on TRBV6-4 and TRBJ2-3; possibly the D gene is TRBD2, per 5 matching bases. The CDR3 is CASSDSWTSTDTQYF. The DNA sequence is as follows: TGTGCCAGCAGTGACTCTTGGACTAGCACAGATACGCAGTATTTT.